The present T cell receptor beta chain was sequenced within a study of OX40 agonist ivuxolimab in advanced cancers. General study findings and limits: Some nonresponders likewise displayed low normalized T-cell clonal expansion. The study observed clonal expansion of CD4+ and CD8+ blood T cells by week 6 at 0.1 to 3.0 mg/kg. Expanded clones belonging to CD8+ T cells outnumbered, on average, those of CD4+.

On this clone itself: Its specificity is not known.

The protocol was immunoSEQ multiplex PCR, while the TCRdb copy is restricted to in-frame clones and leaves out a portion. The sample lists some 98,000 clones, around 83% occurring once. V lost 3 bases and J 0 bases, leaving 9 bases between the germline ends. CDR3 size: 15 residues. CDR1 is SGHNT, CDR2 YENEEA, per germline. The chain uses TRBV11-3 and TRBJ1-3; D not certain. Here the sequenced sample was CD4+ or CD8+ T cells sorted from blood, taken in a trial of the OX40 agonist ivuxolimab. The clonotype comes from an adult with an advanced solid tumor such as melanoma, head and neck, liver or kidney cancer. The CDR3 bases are TGTGCCAGCAGCTTGGGCCCTAACTCTGGAAACACCATATATTTT. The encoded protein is CASSLGPNSGNTIYF.